The 24 T cell receptor beta chains presented below share a single source sample, sequenced in a study of shared clonotypes between healthy human individuals. CD8 cells classed as naive were CD45RO-negative and positively selected for CCR7, excluding terminally differentiated effector memory CD45RA+ cells. Using immunoSEQ multiplex PCR, the repertoire was profiled, and TCRdb retains in-frame clones only, with some absent. The sample carries some 2,100,000 clones, around 93% recorded once. Sequencing input: naive CD8+ T cells from PBMCs. These TCRs come from a man between 18 and 29 years old in good health. Some clones in this sample may be carry-over from other donors' samples.

The chain combines TRBV6-6 with TRBJ2-7; TRBD2 is a possible D gene (6 bases). Per germline, CDR1 MNHNY and CDR2 SVGAGI (reference sequence). The V end lost 10 bases, the J end lost 2 bases, and 24 bases lay between the germline ends. This CDR3 is built from 16 residues. The CDR3 bases are TGTGCCACCCTTTCGGAGTCCGGGGGACCACCCTACGAGCAGTACTTC. The encoded protein is CATLSESGGPPYEQYF.

In its sample, this clone was seen a few times. The chain has TRBV9 and TRBJ1-2; D remains ambiguous. This CDR3 region has 14 residues. Between the trimmed V and J ends, which lost 3 bases and 6 bases, there was a span of 15 bases. CDR1 and CDR2 (germline): SGDLS, YYNGEE. Here the CDR3 reads CASSGGPSGNGYTF. The CDR3, as DNA: TGTGCCAGCAGCGGAGGGCCCTCTGGGAATGGCTACACCTTC.

Details on this clone: Other nucleotide sequences from this sample produce the same CDR3. This chain links TRBV9 with TRBJ2-1; 7 bases are a match to TRBD2. Germline loops: CDR1 SGDLS, CDR2 YYNGEE. The CDR3 is 15 amino acids. V lost 0 bases to trimming and J lost 4 bases; unmatched junction nucleotides: 4. CDR3 DNA sequence: TGTGCCAGCAGCGTAGGCGGGGGTATATACAATGAGCAGTTCTTC. Its protein product is CASSVGGGIYNEQFF.

The J gene is TRBJ2-5, the V gene TRBV28; D possibly corresponds to TRBD1 (6 bases). The V and J ends lost 3 bases and 5 bases respectively, with 16 bases between them. Germline CDR1 and CDR2: MDHEN and SYDVKM. CDR3 length: 15 residues. The DNA of the CDR3 is TGTGCCAGCAGTTTTTTCTCAGGGGCGAGGGAGACCCAGTACTTC. Amino acids: CASSFFSGARETQYF.

This clone appeared once. The V call is TRBV28, the J call TRBJ2-1; tentative D call: TRBD1 (5 bases). The CDR3 has 17 amino acids. CDR1 is MDHEN and CDR2 is SYDVKM in the germline V gene. V was clipped by 4 bases and J by 4 bases, with 20 bases between them. The chain's CDR3 is CASSSAILGAVYNEQFF. CDR3 coding DNA: TGTGCCAGCAGTTCCGCGATCTTAGGGGCAGTATACAATGAGCAGTTCTTC.

The V gene is TRBV29-1, the J gene TRBJ1-3; 7 positions match TRBD1. After removal of 6 bases from V and 0 bases from J, the junction contained 8 bases not matched to a gene. The CDR3 spans 15 residues. Germline lookup yields CDR1 SQVTM and CDR2 ANQGSEA. CDR3 nucleotides: TGCAGCGTGGCGGGGACAGACTTCTCTGGAAACACCATATATTTT. As protein: CSVAGTDFSGNTIYF.

The DNA of the CDR3 is TGTGCCAGCAGCCTAGCAGGGAACGAGCAGTACTTC. Protein sequence: CASSLAGNEQYF. This chain connects TRBV14 to TRBJ2-7; possibly TRBD1 for D (5 bases). This CDR3 contains 12 residues. Trimming removed 4 bases at V and 5 bases at J, with 9 bases between. In germline, CDR1 is SGHDN, CDR2 FVKESK. The full variable domain, with the rest looked up from reference TRBV14 and TRBJ2-7, is EAGVTQFPSHSVIEKGQTVTLRCDPISGHDNLYWYRRVMGKEIKFLLHFVKESKQDESGMPNNRFLAERTGGTYSTLKVQPAELEDSGVYFCASSLAGNEQYFGPGTRLTVT.

J is TRBJ2-3 and V is TRBV13; D remains unclear. The germline gives CDR1 PRHDT, CDR2 FYEKMQ (reference sequence). The V gene lost 4 bases and the J gene lost 3 bases, with 8 bases spanning the gap. The CDR3 has 13 amino acids. For the CDR3, the DNA is TGTGCCAGCAGCTCGTACCAAACAGATACGCAGTATTTT. Amino acid sequence: CASSSYQTDTQYF.

J is TRBJ2-3 and V is TRBV19; TRBD1 aligns across 7 bases. CDR1 LNHDA and CDR2 SQIVND come from the germline V gene (reference sequence). This CDR3 comprises 15 residues. The V gene end was trimmed by 4 bases and the J gene end by 2 bases; junction bases not matched to a gene: 6. The CDR3: CASSTIGTVTDTQYF. The CDR3 DNA is TGTGCCAGTAGTACCATAGGGACAGTCACAGATACGCAGTATTTT.

The chain carries TRBV27 and TRBJ2-3; D is ambiguous. Germline V gene data show CDR1 as MNHEY and CDR2 as SMNVEV (reference sequence). V lost 0 bases, J lost 1 base, and 8 bases lay in between. The CDR3 is made up of 15 amino acids. Written as DNA, the CDR3 is TGTGCCAGCAGTTTATCGACGGTGGGCACAGATACGCAGTATTTT. Its protein is CASSLSTVGTDTQYF.

V usage is TRBV19 and J usage is TRBJ1-5; maybe TRBD1 (6 bases). V dropped 7 bases and J dropped 3 bases, with 10 bases sitting between them. Germline assignment: CDR1 LNHDA and CDR2 SQIVND (reference sequence). This CDR3 comprises 13 residues. The CDR3 region is CASTGALNQPQHF. DNA of the CDR3: TGTGCCAGTACAGGGGCCCTCAATCAGCCCCAGCATTTT.

This clone was counted a single time. The chain uses TRBV9 and TRBJ2-1; 9 bases are shared with TRBD1. Germline CDR1 is SGDLS and CDR2 is YYNGEE. V lost 1 base and J lost 6; bases outside the gene matches: 8. The CDR3 runs 16 residues. The DNA of the CDR3 is TGTGCCAGCAGCGTATGGGACAGGGAAGACTCCAATGAGCAGTTCTTC. It codes for CASSVWDREDSNEQFF. The whole variable domain, filled in from reference TRBV9 and TRBJ2-1, reads DSGVTQTPKHLITATGQRVTLRCSPRSGDLSVYWYQQSLDQGLQFLIQYYNGEERAKGNILERFSAQQFPDLHSELNLSSLELGDSALYFCASSVWDREDSNEQFFGPGTRLTVL.

In its sample, this clone was seen once. At one end, the junction sequence differs from germline, possibly due to a read error. The chain has TRBV27 and TRBJ2-7; D is uncertain. Germline CDR1 and CDR2: MNHEY and SMNVEV (reference sequence). CDR3 length: 14 residues. The CDR3 is CASSLQTPSFEQYF. CDR3 DNA sequence: TGTGCCAGCAGTTTACAGACTCCTTCCTTCGAGCAGTACTTC.

This clone was seen a single time. The identical CDR3 is also encoded by other nucleotide sequences in the sample. The chain is built from TRBV27 and TRBJ2-7, with TRBD2 identical over 8 bases. In germline, CDR1 is MNHEY, CDR2 SMNVEV (reference sequence). The CDR3 loop spans 14 amino acids. The J segment lost 4 bases and the V segment lost 3 bases, leaving 5 bases of the junction unmatched. The CDR3 DNA follows: TGTGCCAGCAGTTTCGGGAGGGCATTGTACGAGCAGTACTTC. Translation gives CASSFGRALYEQYF.

This clone was observed a few times. This specimen includes other DNA sequences encoding the same CDR3. The chain recombines TRBV10-3 with TRBJ1-1; D gene ambiguous. CDR3 size: 14 residues. Per the germline V gene, CDR1 is ENHRY and CDR2 is SYGVKD. V was trimmed by 2 bases and J by 0 bases, leaving 7 bases between them. CDR3 nucleotide sequence: TGTGCCATCAGTGAGGTACTCCTGAACACTGAAGCTTTCTTT. The encoded protein is CAISEVLLNTEAFF.

The V and J genes are TRBV11-2 and TRBJ1-2; TRBD1 matches at 7 bases. Germline CDR1 and CDR2: SGHAT and FQNNGV. The CDR3 has 14 residues. J was trimmed by 3 bases and V by 6 bases; bases with no gene match: 7. DNA for the CDR3: TGTGCCAGCAGTCTTATGGGACAGTACTATGGCTACACCTTC. It codes for CASSLMGQYYGYTF.

This clone has just one count. The sample has other DNA sequences that encode this CDR3 too. This sequence joins TRBV7-9 and TRBJ2-7, with a tentative D call TRBD2 (6 bases). The CDR3 is 14 residues long. Germline V gene data show CDR1 as SEHNR and CDR2 as FQNEAQ (reference sequence). The V gene lost 2 bases and the J gene lost 2 bases, with 10 bases spanning the gap. CDR3 sequence: CASSLLRDPYEQYF. CDR3 sequence (DNA): TGTGCCAGCAGCTTATTGCGGGACCCCTACGAGCAGTACTTC. Filled out from reference TRBV7-9 and TRBJ2-7, the complete variable domain reads DTGVSQNPRHKITKRGQNVTFRCDPISEHNRLYWYRQTLGQGPEFLTYFQNEAQLEKSRLLSDRFSAERPKGSFSTLEIQRTEQGDSAMYLCASSLLRDPYEQYFGPGTRLTVT.

The rearrangement joins TRBV28 to TRBJ2-7; D assignment may be TRBD1 or TRBD2 (6 bases each). The germline V and J ends were trimmed by 5 bases and 4 bases, with 18 bases remaining between them. Germline-derived CDR1 and CDR2 are MDHEN and SYDVKM. The CDR3 is made up of 15 amino acids. The CDR3 loop is CASSPRGLGGYEQYF. Written as DNA, the CDR3 is TGTGCCAGCAGTCCACGGGGGCTCGGAGGGTACGAGCAGTACTTC.

This rearrangement joins TRBV28 to TRBJ2-2; 8 nucleotides agree with TRBD1. V gave up 8 bases and J gave up 0 bases; unmatched junction bases: 17. Germline V gives CDR1 MDHEN, CDR2 SYDVKM. The CDR3 runs 19 residues. The CDR3 nucleotides are TGTGCCAGCGTAGGGAAGGACAGGGTAATCTTCTCGAACACCGGGGAGCTGTTTTTT. Its translation is CASVGKDRVIFSNTGELFF.

The chain has TRBV5-5 and TRBJ2-3; no clear D gene. The CDR3 length is 15 residues. Trimming left V 0 bases short and J 3 bases short, with 11 bases between. Germline V gene lookup returns CDR1 SGHKS and CDR2 YYEKEE (reference sequence). The CDR3 coding sequence is TGTGCCAGCAGCTTGGAAGGTGTGAGGACAGATACGCAGTATTTT. This sequence encodes CASSLEGVRTDTQYF.

The chain carries TRBV11-2 and TRBJ2-3; D is uncertain. V was pared by 3 bases and J by 1 base, with 8 bases between. CDR1 and CDR2 from the germline V gene are SGHAT and FQNNGV. The length of the CDR3 is 14 residues. The CDR3 loop is CASSFQHGTDTQYF. The CDR3 bases are TGTGCCAGCAGCTTTCAACATGGCACAGATACGCAGTATTTT.

The CDR3 here is CASTPGPRASGANVLTF. CDR3 coding DNA: TGTGCCAGCACCCCGGGTCCCCGGGCGTCTGGGGCCAACGTCCTGACTTTC. The V and J genes are TRBV2 and TRBJ2-6; D is ambiguous. Germline V CDR1 and CDR2: SNHLY, FYNNEI. The CDR3 has 17 residues. Trimming stripped 7 bases from V and 1 base from J, with 17 bases between.

The chain has TRBV2 and TRBJ2-7, with D hard to call. CDR1 and CDR2 from the germline V gene are SNHLY and FYNNEI. The CDR3 has 12 residues. The V and J ends lost 7 bases and 3 bases respectively, with 10 bases between them. CDR3 sequence reads: CASKGQDYEQYF. CDR3 DNA sequence: TGTGCCAGCAAAGGGCAGGACTACGAGCAGTACTTC.

The genes are TRBV7-2 and TRBJ2-2; the D gene is possibly TRBD1 (6 bases). V lost 4 bases and J 4 bases, leaving 16 bases between the germline ends. Germline V gene data show CDR1 as SGHTA and CDR2 as FQGNSA. This CDR3 is 16 amino acids long. The CDR3 region has the DNA TGTGCCAGCAGCTCCCCCGACAGGCCACCCACCGGGGAGCTGTTTTTT. The encoded protein is CASSSPDRPPTGELFF.